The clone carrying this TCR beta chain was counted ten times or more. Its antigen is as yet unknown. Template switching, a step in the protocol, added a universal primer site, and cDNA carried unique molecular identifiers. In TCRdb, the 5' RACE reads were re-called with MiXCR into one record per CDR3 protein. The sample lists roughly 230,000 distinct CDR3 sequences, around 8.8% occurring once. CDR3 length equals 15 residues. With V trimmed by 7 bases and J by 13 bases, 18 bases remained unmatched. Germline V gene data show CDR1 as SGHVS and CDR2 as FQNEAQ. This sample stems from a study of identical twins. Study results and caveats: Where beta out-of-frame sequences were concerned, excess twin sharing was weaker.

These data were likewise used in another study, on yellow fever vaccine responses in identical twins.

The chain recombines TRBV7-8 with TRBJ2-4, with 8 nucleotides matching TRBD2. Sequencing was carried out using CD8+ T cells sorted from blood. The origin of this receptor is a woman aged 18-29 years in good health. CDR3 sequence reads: CASIPGAGDPGLQYF. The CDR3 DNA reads TGTGCCAGCATCCCGGGAGCGGGAGACCCGGGGCTACAGTACTTC.